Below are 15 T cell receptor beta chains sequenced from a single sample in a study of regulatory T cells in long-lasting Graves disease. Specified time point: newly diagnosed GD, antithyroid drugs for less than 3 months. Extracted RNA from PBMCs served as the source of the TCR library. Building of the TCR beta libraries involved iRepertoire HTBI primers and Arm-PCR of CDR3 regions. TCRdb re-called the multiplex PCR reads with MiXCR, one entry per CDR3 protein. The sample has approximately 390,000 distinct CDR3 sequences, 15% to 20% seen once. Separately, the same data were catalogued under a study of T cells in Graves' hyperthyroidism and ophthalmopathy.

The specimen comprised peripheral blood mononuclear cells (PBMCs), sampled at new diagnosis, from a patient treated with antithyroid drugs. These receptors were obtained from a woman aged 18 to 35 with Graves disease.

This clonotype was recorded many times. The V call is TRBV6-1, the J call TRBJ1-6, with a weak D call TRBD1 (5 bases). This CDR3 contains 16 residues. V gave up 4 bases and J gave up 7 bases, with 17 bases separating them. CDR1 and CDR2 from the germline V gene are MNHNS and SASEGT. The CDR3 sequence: CASSGGSGGRNSPLHF. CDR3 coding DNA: TGTGCCAGCAGTGGTGGATCGGGGGGTAGAAATTCACCCCTCCACTTT.

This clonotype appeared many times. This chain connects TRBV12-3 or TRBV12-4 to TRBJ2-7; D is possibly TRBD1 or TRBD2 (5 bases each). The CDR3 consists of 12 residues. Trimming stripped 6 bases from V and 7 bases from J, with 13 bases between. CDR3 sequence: CASSVEGWEQYF. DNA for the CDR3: TGTGCCAGCAGCGTAGAGGGGTGGGAGCAGTACTTC.

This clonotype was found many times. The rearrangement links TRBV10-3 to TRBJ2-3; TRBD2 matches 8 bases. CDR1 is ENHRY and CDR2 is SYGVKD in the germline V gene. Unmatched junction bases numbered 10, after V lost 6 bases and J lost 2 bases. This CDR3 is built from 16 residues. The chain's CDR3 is CAISLGERGNTDTQYF. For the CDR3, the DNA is TGTGCCATCAGCCTGGGGGAGCGGGGGAACACAGATACGCAGTATTTT.

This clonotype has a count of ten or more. The CDR3 spells CASSVSLGHGGELFF. In nucleotides, the CDR3 is TGTGCCAGCAGTGTTTCATTGGGGCACGGCGGGGAGCTGTTTTTT. This rearrangement joins TRBV6-1 to TRBJ2-2; D might be TRBD1 (5 bases). The CDR3 consists of 15 residues. Trimming stripped 4 bases from V and 7 bases from J, with 16 bases between. Germline lookup yields CDR1 MNHNS and CDR2 SASEGT.

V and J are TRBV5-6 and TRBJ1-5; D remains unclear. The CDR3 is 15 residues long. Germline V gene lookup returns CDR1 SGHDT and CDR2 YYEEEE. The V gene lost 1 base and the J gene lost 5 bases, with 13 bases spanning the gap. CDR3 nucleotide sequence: TGTGCCAGCAGCTTGTTTACAGCCCTACATCAGCCCCAGCATTTT. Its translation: CASSLFTALHQPQHF. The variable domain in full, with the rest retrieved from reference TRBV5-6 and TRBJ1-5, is DAGVTQSPTHLIKTRGQQVTLRCSPKSGHDTVSWYQQALGQGPQFIFQYYEEEERQRGNFPDRFSGHQFPNYSSELNVNALLLGDSALYLCASSLFTALHQPQHFGDGTRLSIL.

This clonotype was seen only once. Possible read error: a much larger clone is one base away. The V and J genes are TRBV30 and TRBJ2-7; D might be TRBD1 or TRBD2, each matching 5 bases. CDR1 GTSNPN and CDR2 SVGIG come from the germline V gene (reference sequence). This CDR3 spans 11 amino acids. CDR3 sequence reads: CASGALYERYF. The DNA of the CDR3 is TGTGCCTCCGGGGCTCTATACGAGCGGTACTTC. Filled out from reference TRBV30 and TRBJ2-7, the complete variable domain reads SQTIHQWPATLVQPVGSPLSLECTVEGTSNPNLYWYRQAAGRGLQLLFYSVGIGQISSEVPQNLSASRPQDRQFILSSKKLLLSDSGFYLCASGALYERYFGPGTRLTVT.

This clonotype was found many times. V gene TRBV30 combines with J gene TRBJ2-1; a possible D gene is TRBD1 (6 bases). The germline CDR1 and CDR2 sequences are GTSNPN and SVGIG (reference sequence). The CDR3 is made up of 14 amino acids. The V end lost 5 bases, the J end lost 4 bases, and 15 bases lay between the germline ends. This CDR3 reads CAWCPGQPYNEQFF. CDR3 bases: TGTGCCTGGTGTCCGGGACAACCATACAATGAGCAGTTCTTC.

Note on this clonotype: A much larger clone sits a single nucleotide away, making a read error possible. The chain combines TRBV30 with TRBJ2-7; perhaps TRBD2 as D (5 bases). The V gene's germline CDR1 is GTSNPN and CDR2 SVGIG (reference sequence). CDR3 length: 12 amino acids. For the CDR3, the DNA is TGTGCCTGGAAACGGGGATCGGACGAGCAGTGCTTC. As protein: CAWKRGSDEQCF.

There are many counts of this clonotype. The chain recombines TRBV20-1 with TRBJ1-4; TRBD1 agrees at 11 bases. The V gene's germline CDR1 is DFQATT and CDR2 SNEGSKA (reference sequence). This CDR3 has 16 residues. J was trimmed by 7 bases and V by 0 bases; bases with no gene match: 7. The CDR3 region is CSARDPGGQGGEKLFF. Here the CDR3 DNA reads TGCAGTGCTAGAGATCCTGGGGGACAGGGGGGTGAAAAACTGTTTTTT.

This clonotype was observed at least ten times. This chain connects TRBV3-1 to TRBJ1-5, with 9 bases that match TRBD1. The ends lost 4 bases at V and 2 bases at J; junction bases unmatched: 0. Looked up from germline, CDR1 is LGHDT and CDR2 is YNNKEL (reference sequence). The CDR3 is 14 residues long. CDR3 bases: TGTGCCAGCAGCCGACAGGGGGGCAATCAGCCCCAGCATTTT. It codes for CASSRQGGNQPQHF. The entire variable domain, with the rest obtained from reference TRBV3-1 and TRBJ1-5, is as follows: DTAVSQTPKYLVTQMGNDKSIKCEQNLGHDTMYWYKQDSKKFLKIMFSYNNKELIINETVPNRFSPKSPDKAHLNLHINSLELGDSAVYFCASSRQGGNQPQHFGDGTRLSIL.

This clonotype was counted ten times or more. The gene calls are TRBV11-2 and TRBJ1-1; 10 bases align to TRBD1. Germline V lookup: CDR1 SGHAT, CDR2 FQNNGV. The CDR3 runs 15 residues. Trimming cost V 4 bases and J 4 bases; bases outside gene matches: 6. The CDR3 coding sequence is TGTGCCAGCAGCTGGGGCCGGACAGGGGGCACTGAAGCTTTCTTT. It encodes CASSWGRTGGTEAFF.

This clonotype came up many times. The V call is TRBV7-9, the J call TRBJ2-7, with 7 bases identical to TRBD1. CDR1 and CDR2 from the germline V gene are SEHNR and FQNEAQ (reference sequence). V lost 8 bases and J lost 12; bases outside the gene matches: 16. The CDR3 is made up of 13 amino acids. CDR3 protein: CASGSKGGTGWYF. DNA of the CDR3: TGTGCCAGCGGATCCAAAGGGGGCACAGGGTGGTACTTC.

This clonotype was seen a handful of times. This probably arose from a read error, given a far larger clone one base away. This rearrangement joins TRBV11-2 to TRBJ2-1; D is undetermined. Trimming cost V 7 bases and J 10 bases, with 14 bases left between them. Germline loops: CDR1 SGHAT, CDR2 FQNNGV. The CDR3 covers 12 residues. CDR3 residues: CASTLQSYEQFF. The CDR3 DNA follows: TGTGCCAGCACCCTACAATCCTACGAGCAGTTCTTC.

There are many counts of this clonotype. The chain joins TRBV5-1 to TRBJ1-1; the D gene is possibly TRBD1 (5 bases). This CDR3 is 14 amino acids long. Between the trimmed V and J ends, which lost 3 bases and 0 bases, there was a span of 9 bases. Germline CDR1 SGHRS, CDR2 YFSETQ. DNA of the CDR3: TGCGCCAGCAGCTCCTCAGGGTTGAACACTGAAGCTTTCTTT. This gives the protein CASSSSGLNTEAFF.

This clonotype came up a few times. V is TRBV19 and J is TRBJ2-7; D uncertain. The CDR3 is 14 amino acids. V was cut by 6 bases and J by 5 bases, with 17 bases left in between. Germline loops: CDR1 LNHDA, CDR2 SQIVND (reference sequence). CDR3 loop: CASSTGFPKDEQYF. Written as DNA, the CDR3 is TGTGCCAGTAGCACCGGGTTCCCCAAAGACGAGCAGTACTTC.